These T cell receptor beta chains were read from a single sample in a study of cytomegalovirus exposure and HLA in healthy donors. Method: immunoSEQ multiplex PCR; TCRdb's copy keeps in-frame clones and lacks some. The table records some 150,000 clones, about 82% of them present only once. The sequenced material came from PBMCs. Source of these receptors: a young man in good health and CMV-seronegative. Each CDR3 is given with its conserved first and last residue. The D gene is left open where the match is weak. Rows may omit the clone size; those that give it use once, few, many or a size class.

TGTGCCAGTAGTATTGGTGGGGGCGGGGAGACCCAGTACTTC CASSIGGGGETQYF TRBJ2-5 TRBV19 - -
TGTGCCAGCTCACCAAACGGCGGAGGGTTTTCTGAAGCTTTCTTT CASSPNGGGFSEAFF TRBJ1-1 TRBV18 - -
TGTGCCAGCAGACCCCACTTCGACTACAACAATGAGCAGTTCTTC CASRPHFDYNNEQFF TRBJ2-1 TRBV28 - -
TGTGCCAGCAGTTTATTGGACAGGGGGCCGAACACTGAAGCTTTCTTT CASSLLDRGPNTEAFF TRBJ1-1 TRBV28 TRBD1 -
TGTGCCAGCAGCGTATCAGCGGGGACTAGCACAGATACGCAGTATTTT CASSVSAGTSTDTQYF TRBJ2-3 TRBV9 TRBD2 -
TGTGCCAGCAGCTACGGAGACAGGTCCGACTATGGCTACACCTTC CASSYGDRSDYGYTF TRBJ1-2 TRBV7-8 - -
TGTGCCACCAGCAGAGACAACTACAGGGGAGCCGAGCAGTACTTC CATSRDNYRGAEQYF TRBJ2-7 TRBV15 TRBD1 -
TGTGCCAGCCAGGCGGGAGGGCCGGTTAGGTCCTACAATGAGCAGTTCTTC CASQAGGPVRSYNEQFF TRBJ2-1 TRBV28 TRBD2 -
TGCAGCGTTAATGGACAGGGGGCCTACAATGAGCAGTTCTTC CSVNGQGAYNEQFF TRBJ2-1 TRBV29-1 TRBD1 -
TGTGCCAGCAGTTACGAGGAAAACTATGGCTACACCTTC CASSYEENYGYTF TRBJ1-2 TRBV6-5 - few
TGTGCCAGCAGCTTTAACGGGGACTATGGCTACACCTTC CASSFNGDYGYTF TRBJ1-2 TRBV7-9 - -
TGCGCCAGCAGCCAAGAAGCCTATAGCAATCAGCCCCAGCATTTT CASSQEAYSNQPQHF TRBJ1-5 TRBV4-1 - -
TGTGCCAGCAGTGCGGGACAGGGGGGGTATGGCTACACCTTC CASSAGQGGYGYTF TRBJ1-2 TRBV2 TRBD1 -
TGCGCCAGCAGTGAGTACCTGGACAGGGCAAATAACTATGGCTACACCTTC CASSEYLDRANNYGYTF TRBJ1-2 TRBV10-2 TRBD1 -
TGTGCCAGCAGCTACAGGGGAAACTATGGCTACACCTTC CASSYRGNYGYTF TRBJ1-2 TRBV25-1 TRBD1 -
TGTGCCAGCAGCCCCAGCGGAGTGGACTCTGCCGGGGAGCTGTTTTTT CASSPSGVDSAGELFF TRBJ2-2 TRBV9 - -
TGTGCCAGCTCACCCCAAGCCACCGGGACAGGGAACGAGCAGTACTTC CASSPQATGTGNEQYF TRBJ2-7 TRBV18 TRBD1 many
TGCAGCGTTGAAGGGGGGGGCTGGGAGCAGTACTTC CSVEGGGWEQYF TRBJ2-7 TRBV29-1 - once
TGTGCCAGCAGATCCGGGACAGTGAACACTGAAGCTTTCTTT CASRSGTVNTEAFF TRBJ1-1 TRBV5-4 TRBD1 -
TGTGCCAGCAGCGCCGAGGAGGGCTATTATGTGGAGACCCAGTACTTC CASSAEEGYYVETQYF TRBJ2-5 TRBV9 - -
TGCGCCAGCAGCTTGTACCAGGGGGTACAAGAGACCCAGTACTTC CASSLYQGVQETQYF TRBJ2-5 TRBV5-1 TRBD1 -
TGTGCCAGCAGCGTAACAAGCGCCAATGAGCAGTTCTTC CASSVTSANEQFF TRBJ2-1 TRBV9 - -
TGTGCCAGCAGTACTACCCCCGGAGGCGGGGAGCTGTTTTTT CASSTTPGGGELFF TRBJ2-2 TRBV27 - -
TGTGCCAGCAGCTCAGCGGGAGGGCCGTACGAGCAGTACTTC CASSSAGGPYEQYF TRBJ2-7 TRBV5-6 TRBD2 -
TGCGCCAGCAGCTTGAGGACAGGGCCTGAAGCTTTCTTT CASSLRTGPEAFF TRBJ1-1 TRBV7-9 TRBD1 -
TGTGCCAGCAGCTCTCGGGGGATGAACACTGAAGCTTTCTTT CASSSRGMNTEAFF TRBJ1-1 TRBV13 - -
TGTGCTAGCAGCTTGGGGCGGACCCCGGATACGCAGTATTTT CASSLGRTPDTQYF TRBJ2-3 TRBV7-7 - -
TGTGCCAGCAGCTTGCATTTTCGGGGAGAGACCCAGTACTTC CASSLHFRGETQYF TRBJ2-5 TRBV5-5 - -
TGCGCCAGCAGCTTGACTAGCGGAGACGGGGGGGAGACCCAGTACTTC CASSLTSGDGGETQYF TRBJ2-5 TRBV5-1 TRBD2 once
TGTGCCAGTAGTATTCGGGACAGGGGGCCTGAAGCTTTCTTT CASSIRDRGPEAFF TRBJ1-1 TRBV19 TRBD1 -
TGTGCCAGCAGTTACTCGATTGCAGGGGGTAATTCACCCCTCCACTTT CASSYSIAGGNSPLHF TRBJ1-6 TRBV6-5 TRBD1 -
TGTGCCAGCAGCTTAGTCCGGCTAGGACTAGCGAGAGAGACCCAGTACTTC CASSLVRLGLARETQYF TRBJ2-5 TRBV7-8 TRBD2 -
TGTGCCAGCAGCTTAGGCACAGTGGGCGAGCAGTACTTC CASSLGTVGEQYF TRBJ2-7 TRBV11-2 - few
TGTGCCAGCATCCTAGGGGATGTCCAAGAGACCCAGTACTTC CASILGDVQETQYF TRBJ2-5 TRBV2 - -
TGCGCCAGCAGTACCTCTGGACAGAGAAGCACAGATACGCAGTATTTT CASSTSGQRSTDTQYF TRBJ2-3 TRBV10-2 - once
TGCGCCAGCAGCTTGTCGGGGGAGGCTGAAGCTTTCTTT CASSLSGEAEAFF TRBJ1-1 TRBV5-1 - few
TGCGCCAGCAGCCCAGAGGGTCAGAAGACCCAGTACTTC CASSPEGQKTQYF TRBJ2-5 TRBV5-1 - few
TGTGCCAGCAGCGTATTTGGTCTAGGGGGAGATACGCAGTATTTT CASSVFGLGGDTQYF TRBJ2-3 TRBV9 - -
TGTGCCAGCGCCCCGGGCAGGACAGCGAACACCGGGGAGCTGTTTTTT CASAPGRTANTGELFF TRBJ2-2 TRBV18 - -
TGTGCCAGCAGCTCCACAGGACAGACCTACAATGAGCAGTTCTTC CASSSTGQTYNEQFF TRBJ2-1 TRBV7-3 - few
TGTGCCAGTAGTATAGGGGACAACTGGAACACTGAAGCTTTCTTT CASSIGDNWNTEAFF TRBJ1-1 TRBV19 - -
TGTGCCAGCAGCTTGGGTAGCGGGGGACACCAAGAGACCCAGTACTTC CASSLGSGGHQETQYF TRBJ2-5 TRBV5-5 TRBD2 -
TGTGCCAGCATACTGACAGGGAACACCGGGGAGCTGTTTTTT CASILTGNTGELFF TRBJ2-2 TRBV2 - -
TGTGCCAGCAGTCGGGGGGGGAGTAACTATGGCTACACCTTC CASSRGGSNYGYTF TRBJ1-2 TRBV6-1 - -
TGCGCCAGCAGCTGGGACAGTCCTAACTATGGCTACCCCTTC CASSWDSPNYGYPF TRBJ1-2 TRBV5-1 TRBD1 -
TGTGCCAGCAGTTTACGTACGCCGGGAAAACTGTTTTTT CASSLRTPGKLFF TRBJ1-4 TRBV28 - few
TGTGCCAGCAGTGAACAGGCAGGGAGGGCGAACACTGAAGCTTTCTTT CASSEQAGRANTEAFF TRBJ1-1 TRBV6-1 - -
TGTGCCAGCAGCTTATCGGGACAGGGTAAATCGAGAAATGAAAAACTGTTTTTT CASSLSGQGKSRNEKLFF TRBJ1-4 TRBV7-9 TRBD1 once
TGTGCCAGCAGCTTATCGGCACTAGCGGGAGTAGGAAATGAGCAGTTCTTC CASSLSALAGVGNEQFF TRBJ2-1 TRBV7-9 TRBD2 -
TGTGCCACCAGCAGAGATACCAGTCAGCCCCAGCATTTT CATSRDTSQPQHF TRBJ1-5 TRBV15 - -
TGTGCCAGCAGTGTCGTAGCGGGAAGGGAGACCCAGTACTTC CASSVVAGRETQYF TRBJ2-5 TRBV27 TRBD2 -
TGCGCCAGCACCACCAATACAGGGGGCTCGACAGATACGCAGTATTTT CASTTNTGGSTDTQYF TRBJ2-3 TRBV5-1 TRBD1 -
TGTGCCTGGCGGACAGGGGTCTCCTATAATTCACCCCTCCACTTT CAWRTGVSYNSPLHF TRBJ1-6 TRBV5-4 TRBD1 -
TGTGCCAGCAGCCGCGCCGACAGAAATCAGCCCCAGCATTTT CASSRADRNQPQHF TRBJ1-5 TRBV6-1 - -